A selection of T cell receptor beta chains follows, all from one sample in a study of T cell repertoires in cytomegalovirus infection. Their recognized antigens are unknown. TCRdb recomputed calls from the reads with MiXCR, one row per CDR3 protein. The data show some 700,000 distinct CDR3 sequences, about 30% seen once. The specimen comprised cultured PBMCs, sampled from culture after CMV antigen stimulation. The receptors here all came from a human donor in good health (CMV status not recorded). Some clones in this sample may be carry-over from other donors' samples. The CDR3 runs from the conserved cysteine through the conserved F or W. Each record gives: V gene, clone size, D gene, J gene, CDR3 protein, CDR3 DNA. D genes are given only for firm matches. Clone size is shown for a subset of rows, as once, few, many or a class of expanded clone.

TRBV20-1	.	.	TRBJ2-3	CSARFGGDTDTQYF	TGCAGTGCTAGGTTTGGCGGGGACACAGATACGCAGTATTTT
TRBV12-3/TRBV12-4	few	.	TRBJ2-5	CASSPSGGRETQYF	TGTGCCAGCAGTCCCTCGGGGGGCCGAGAGACCCAGTACTTC
TRBV11-2	.	.	TRBJ2-5	CASSLNRVETQYF	TGTGCCAGCAGCTTAAACAGGGTTGAGACCCAGTACTTC
TRBV6-1	few	.	TRBJ1-6	CASRTDSNSPLHF	TGTGCCAGCAGGACTGACAGTAATTCACCCCTCCACTTT
TRBV28	.	.	TRBJ2-1	CASSLLEVAYNEQFF	TGTGCCAGCAGTTTACTAGAGGTTGCGTACAATGAGCAGTTCTTC
TRBV7-2	many	.	TRBJ1-5	CASSTRSGDNQHF	TGTGCCAGCAGCACCCGGTCAGGGGACAACCAGCATTTT
TRBV7-6	few	.	TRBJ2-1	CASSLVRQQNSVF	TGTGCCAGCAGCTTAGTGCGACAGCAGAATTCGGTCTTC
TRBV7-2	many	.	TRBJ1-1	CASNQFRNTEAFF	TGTGCCAGCAACCAATTCAGGAACACTGAAGCTTTCTTT
TRBV6-6	few	TRBD2	TRBJ2-7	CASTSGGEDEQYF	TGTGCCAGCACTAGCGGGGGGGAGGACGAGCAGTACTTC
TRBV10-3	.	TRBD2	TRBJ2-3	CAISEGLAGGDDTQYF	TGTGCCATCAGTGAGGGGCTAGCGGGGGGAGACGATACGCAGTATTTT
TRBV5-4	.	.	TRBJ2-1	CASSKGDPNGNEQFF	TGTGCCAGCAGCAAGGGGGACCCGAACGGCAATGAGCAGTTCTTC
TRBV7-2	.	TRBD2	TRBJ2-5	CASSLWRGGETQYF	TGTGCCAGCAGCTTATGGAGGGGAGGGGAGACCCAGTACTTC
TRBV27	.	.	TRBJ2-7	CASSKVRGIGSYEQYF	TGTGCCAGCAGTAAGGTTCGGGGGATTGGGTCCTACGAGCAGTACTTC
TRBV27	.	TRBD1	TRBJ2-7	CASSTAWTGSSYEQYF	TGTGCCAGCAGCACCGCCTGGACAGGGAGCAGCTACGAGCAGTACTTC
TRBV6-6	few	.	TRBJ2-2	CASNLQGGTGELFF	TGTGCCAGCAATCTACAGGGTGGCACCGGGGAGCTGTTTTTT
TRBV19	once	.	TRBJ1-3	CASSTGTLNTIYF	TGTGCCAGTAGTACCGGGACACTGAACACCATATATTTT
TRBV12-3/TRBV12-4	few	TRBD1	TRBJ1-2	CASSPPRGRANYGYTF	TGTGCCAGCAGTCCCCCCAGGGGGAGAGCTAACTATGGCTACACCTTC
TRBV6-5	few	.	TRBJ1-6	CASHKDSRGDNSPLHF	TGTGCCAGCCATAAGGACAGCCGAGGGGATAATTCACCCCTCCACTTT
TRBV24-1	.	.	TRBJ2-7	CATSATDSYEQYF	TGTGCCACCTCCGCGACGGATTCCTACGAGCAGTACTTC
TRBV2	.	.	TRBJ1-6	CATTKSTDSPLHF	TGTGCCACCACTAAAAGCACGGATTCACCCCTCCACTTT
TRBV2	few	.	TRBJ2-3	CASSEQGTTDTQYF	TGTGCCAGCAGTGAACAGGGAACCACAGATACGCAGTATTTT
TRBV12-3/TRBV12-4	.	TRBD1	TRBJ2-7	CASSQTGYTYEQYF	TGTGCCAGCAGTCAGACAGGGTATACCTACGAGCAGTACTTC
TRBV11-2	.	.	TRBJ1-1	CASAVVGPEAFF	TGTGCCAGCGCGGTAGTAGGGCCCGAAGCTTTCTTT
TRBV2	.	.	TRBJ1-1	CASHTPGGNTEAFF	TGTGCCAGTCACACCCCGGGCGGGAACACTGAAGCTTTCTTT
TRBV7-2	few	.	TRBJ1-3	CASSLLGTNSGNTIYF	TGTGCCAGCAGCTTACTCGGGACGAACTCTGGAAACACCATATATTTT
TRBV10-3	.	TRBD2	TRBJ2-3	CAISEGAGGSTDTQYF	TGTGCCATCAGTGAGGGAGCGGGGGGGAGCACAGATACGCAGTATTTT
TRBV20-1	few	.	TRBJ2-2	CSATLAGTGELFF	TGCAGTGCTACACTAGCCGGCACCGGGGAGCTGTTTTTT
TRBV7-2	many	.	TRBJ1-2	CASSLKGYGYTF	TGTGCCAGCAGCTTAAAGGGCTATGGCTACACCTTC
TRBV7-2	.	.	TRBJ2-5	CASSRSPETQYF	TGTGCCAGCAGCCGAAGCCCAGAGACCCAGTACTTC
TRBV7-6	.	.	TRBJ2-3	CASSLPPGRGDTQYF	TGTGCCAGCAGCCTTCCCCCAGGGAGGGGGGATACGCAGTATTTT
TRBV7-2	few	.	TRBJ2-7	CASGGATVSYEQYF	TGTGCCAGCGGCGGGGCGACCGTGTCCTACGAGCAGTACTTC
TRBV7-2	few	TRBD1	TRBJ2-3	CASRNGQGPDTQYF	TGTGCCAGCAGAAACGGACAGGGTCCAGATACGCAGTATTTT
TRBV19	.	TRBD1	TRBJ2-7	CASSPAGQAGSYEQYF	TGTGCCAGTAGCCCTGCCGGACAGGCCGGGTCCTACGAGCAGTACTTC
TRBV20-1	once	.	TRBJ2-2	CSARAGSRSNTGELFF	TGCAGTGCTAGAGCGGGCTCCCGGAGCAACACCGGGGAGCTGTTTTTT
TRBV20-1	.	TRBD2	TRBJ2-7	CSARALGLAVSYEQYF	TGCAGTGCTAGGGCCCTAGGACTAGCGGTCTCCTACGAGCAGTACTTC
TRBV7-2	many	TRBD2	TRBJ2-3	CASSTEGSGGPWGTDTQYF	TGTGCCAGCAGCACTGAAGGTAGCGGGGGCCCTTGGGGCACAGATACGCAGTATTTT
TRBV6-8	.	.	TRBJ2-5	CATWGRTQYF	TGTGCCACCTGGGGGAGGACCCAGTACTTC
TRBV27	.	.	TRBJ1-5	CASSSTGLRQPQHF	TGTGCCAGCAGCTCTACAGGGCTGAGGCAGCCCCAGCATTTT
TRBV5-1	.	TRBD2	TRBJ2-1	CASRNSGTTSGGSNEQFF	TGCGCCAGCCGAAACTCGGGTACAACTAGCGGGGGGTCCAATGAGCAGTTCTTC
TRBV20-1	.	.	TRBJ1-4	CSASDSGAEPEKLFF	TGCAGTGCTAGTGATTCAGGGGCCGAGCCCGAAAAACTGTTTTTT
TRBV19	.	TRBD1	TRBJ1-2	CAGAGQGYYGYTF	TGTGCCGGCGCCGGACAGGGCTACTATGGCTACACCTTC
TRBV7-2	many	TRBD1	TRBJ1-4	CASSLNRGRLELFF	TGTGCCAGCAGCTTAAACAGGGGGCGGTTGGAACTGTTTTTT
TRBV2	once	.	TRBJ1-1	CASGGRKAFF	TGTGCCAGCGGGGGCCGGAAAGCTTTCTTT
TRBV15	few	.	TRBJ2-2	CATSRDLGLTNTGELFF	TGTGCCACCAGCAGAGATCTGGGATTAACGAACACCGGGGAGCTGTTTTTT
TRBV7-8	many	.	TRBJ1-1	CASSPLTVNTEAFF	TGTGCCAGCAGCCCCCTGACAGTTAACACTGAAGCTTTCTTT
TRBV2	.	.	TRBJ2-1	CARNRPGIHYNEQFF	TGTGCTAGGAATAGGCCGGGAATACACTACAATGAGCAGTTCTTC
TRBV12-3/TRBV12-4	.	TRBD1	TRBJ2-1	CASRGQGVNEQFF	TGTGCCAGCAGAGGACAGGGTGTCAATGAGCAGTTCTTC
TRBV29-1	.	.	TRBJ1-1	CSARPGFTEAFF	TGCAGCGCCCGGCCGGGTTTCACTGAAGCTTTCTTT